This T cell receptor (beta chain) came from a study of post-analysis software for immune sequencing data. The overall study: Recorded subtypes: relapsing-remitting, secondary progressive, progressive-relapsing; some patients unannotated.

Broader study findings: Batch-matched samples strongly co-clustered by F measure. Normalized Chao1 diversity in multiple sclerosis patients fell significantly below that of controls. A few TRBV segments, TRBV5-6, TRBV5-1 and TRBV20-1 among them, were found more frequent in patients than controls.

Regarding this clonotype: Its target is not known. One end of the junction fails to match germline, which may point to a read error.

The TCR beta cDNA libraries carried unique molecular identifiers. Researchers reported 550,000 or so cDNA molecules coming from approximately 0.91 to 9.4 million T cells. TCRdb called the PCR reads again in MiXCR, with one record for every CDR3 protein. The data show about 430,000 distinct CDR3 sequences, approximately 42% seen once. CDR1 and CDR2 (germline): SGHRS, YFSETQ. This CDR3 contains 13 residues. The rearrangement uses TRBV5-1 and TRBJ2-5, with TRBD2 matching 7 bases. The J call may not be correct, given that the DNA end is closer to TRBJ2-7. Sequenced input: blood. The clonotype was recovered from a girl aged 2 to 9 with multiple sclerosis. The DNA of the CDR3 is TGCGCCGGCAGCTACCAGCGGGGCTACGAGCAGTACTTC. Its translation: CAGSYQRGYEQYF.